Below, 26 T cell receptor beta chains from the same sample are listed, as sequenced in a study of PD-1 blockade in classical Hodgkin lymphoma. TCRdb's table, derived via immunoSEQ multiplex PCR, lists solely in-frame clones and lacks some. The sample yields about 50,000 clones, about 90% seen once. As for time point: cycle 4 day 1 (C4D1), after 6 weeks of nivolumab. Exposure to brentuximab vedotin varied, and each patient had relapsed following autologous stem cell transplantation. The sequencing here drew on peripheral blood mononuclear cells (PBMCs), taken before the fourth cycle of nivolumab. The origin of the receptors is a human donor with classical Hodgkin lymphoma.

V gene TRBV10-2 combines with J gene TRBJ2-7; the D gene is possibly TRBD1 (5 bases). The V gene's germline CDR1 is WSHSY and CDR2 SAAADI. V was trimmed by 3 bases and J by 2 bases, leaving 5 bases between them. The CDR3 is made up of 12 amino acids. The DNA for the CDR3 is TGCGCCAGCAGTGAACAGGCCTACGAGCAGTACTTC. Its protein is CASSEQAYEQYF.

V gene TRBV5-1 combines with J gene TRBJ2-7; D remains ambiguous. This CDR3 is built from 15 residues. Germline V gene lookup returns CDR1 SGHRS and CDR2 YFSETQ. The V end lost 4 bases, the J end lost 12 bases, and 26 bases lay between the germline ends. CDR3 coding DNA: TGCGCCAGCAGCCTAGAGCCTATGGGCCGGGCAAAAGGGTACTTC. This codes for CASSLEPMGRAKGYF.

V usage is TRBV25-1 and J usage is TRBJ1-2; D might be TRBD1 (5 bases). The CDR3 contains 17 residues. Germline CDR1 is MGHDK and CDR2 is SYGVNS. Trimming shortened V by 2 bases and J by 3 bases, and 19 bases separated the two germline ends. The CDR3, as DNA: TGTGCCAGCAGTGAAGGGGGACGAATTGGCGGGCACTATGGCTACACCTTC. Protein: CASSEGGRIGGHYGYTF.

The chain is built from TRBV29-1 and TRBJ1-5; 7 positions match TRBD1. The germline gives CDR1 SQVTM, CDR2 ANQGSEA. V shed 6 bases and J 3 bases; nucleotides not matched to a gene: 5. The CDR3 covers 13 residues. The CDR3, as DNA: TGCAGCGTCACACAGGGGCTCAATCAGCCCCAGCATTTT. This gives the protein CSVTQGLNQPQHF.

This clone has more than one count but fewer than ten. The V call is TRBV6-5, the J call TRBJ2-6; 7 bases fit TRBD2. CDR1 and CDR2 (germline): MNHEY, SVGAGI. CDR3 size: 16 residues. V shed 2 bases, J shed 3 bases, and the junction held 4 bases outside the gene matches. CDR3 DNA: TGTGCCAGCAGTTACCCCCGGGGGGTTGGGGCCAACGTCCTGACTTTC. This gives the protein CASSYPRGVGANVLTF.

The genes are TRBV6-5 and TRBJ2-1; 7 bases align to TRBD2. The J segment lost 7 bases and the V segment lost 2 bases, leaving 2 bases of the junction unmatched. The CDR3 consists of 13 residues. The V gene's germline CDR1 is MNHEY and CDR2 SVGAGI. The CDR3 DNA follows: TGTGCCAGCAGTTACGGCGGGGGAAATGAGCAGTTCTTC. Protein product: CASSYGGGNEQFF.

The gene calls are TRBV10-3 and TRBJ2-7; 7 nucleotides align to TRBD1. CDR3 length: 15 residues. V lost 5 bases and J lost 2; bases outside the gene matches: 9. Germline CDR1 is ENHRY and CDR2 is SYGVKD. CDR3 bases: TGTGCCATCAGTCTACTCGGACAGGTAGCCTACGAGCAGTACTTC. Translated: CAISLLGQVAYEQYF.

The chain recombines TRBV10-3 with TRBJ1-2; D perhaps matches TRBD1 (5 bases). Germline-derived CDR1 and CDR2 are ENHRY and SYGVKD. CDR3 length: 13 amino acids. V shed 8 bases and J shed 2 bases, with 12 bases lying between them. The CDR3 loop is CAIGVGGNYGYTF. DNA of the CDR3: TGTGCCATCGGGGTCGGGGGGAACTATGGCTACACCTTC.

This clone was recorded a few times. The chain has TRBV5-1 and TRBJ1-3, with TRBD1 matching over 11 bases. Germline values: CDR1 SGHRS, CDR2 YFSETQ. V dropped 2 bases and J dropped 0; count of bases not matched to a gene: 4. The CDR3 has 17 residues. The CDR3 nucleotides read TGCGCCAGCAGCTTAACCGGGACAGGGGGCTCTGGAAACACCATATATTTT. This sequence encodes CASSLTGTGGSGNTIYF.

This clone was seen only once. The V call is TRBV14, the J call TRBJ1-3; maybe TRBD1 (5 bases). V lost 0 bases and J lost 5, with 11 bases in between. The CDR3 extends over 15 amino acids. Germline V gene data show CDR1 as SGHDN and CDR2 as FVKESK. The CDR3 sequence: CASSQDQGGRNTIYF. In nucleotides, the CDR3 is TGTGCCAGCAGCCAAGACCAGGGTGGGAGAAACACCATATATTTT.

The rearrangement uses TRBV5-1 and TRBJ2-2, with D possibly being TRBD1 or TRBD2 (6 bases each). Trimming pared 1 base from V and 6 bases from J, leaving 10 bases between. There are 14 residues in the CDR3. Germline CDR1 and CDR2: SGHRS and YFSETQ. Written as DNA, the CDR3 is TGCGCCAGCAGCTTGATGGGGGGCCCCGGGGAGCTGTTTTTT. It specifies CASSLMGGPGELFF.

The rearrangement links TRBV4-1 to TRBJ2-5, with 8 bases aligning to TRBD1. This CDR3 is built from 15 residues. Trimming cost V 0 bases and J 1 base; bases outside gene matches: 1. The germline gives CDR1 MGHRA, CDR2 YSYEKL. CDR3 nucleotide sequence: TGCGCCAGCAGCCAAGACGGGACAGGCCAAGAGACCCAGTACTTC. This sequence encodes CASSQDGTGQETQYF.

V usage is TRBV5-6 and J usage is TRBJ2-7; TRBD2 matches at 11 bases. This CDR3 contains 15 residues. With 3 bases clipped from V and 3 bases from J, the junction kept 5 bases outside the gene matches. The germline V gene encodes CDR1 SGHDT and CDR2 YYEEEE. The CDR3 DNA reads TGTGCCAGCAGCTCCCCAGGGACTAGCGGCTACGAGCAGTACTTC. It specifies CASSSPGTSGYEQYF. The full variable domain, its missing parts supplied by reference TRBV5-6 and TRBJ2-7, is DAGVTQSPTHLIKTRGQQVTLRCSPKSGHDTVSWYQQALGQGPQFIFQYYEEEERQRGNFPDRFSGHQFPNYSSELNVNALLLGDSALYLCASSSPGTSGYEQYFGPGTRLTVT.

The chain carries TRBV9 and TRBJ2-5; D unresolved. V lost 7 bases to trimming and J lost 3 bases, with 7 bases between them. The CDR3 extends over 11 amino acids. Germline loops: CDR1 SGDLS, CDR2 YYNGEE. This CDR3 is CASGFEETQYF. Written as DNA, the CDR3 is TGTGCCAGCGGTTTTGAAGAGACCCAGTACTTC.

V gene TRBV4-1 combines with J gene TRBJ1-1; D is uncertain. This CDR3 contains 18 residues. Trimming removed 1 base from V and 0 bases from J, with 18 bases in between. Germline CDR1 reads MGHRA; CDR2 reads YSYEKL. The CDR3 sequence: CASSQGILGRQMNTEAFF. The CDR3 region has the DNA TGCGCCAGCAGCCAAGGTATCTTGGGTAGGCAAATGAACACTGAAGCTTTCTTT.

The V and J genes are TRBV5-1 and TRBJ1-6; D call uncertain. The CDR3 contains 16 residues. V was trimmed by 4 bases and J by 6 bases, leaving 17 bases between them. Germline V gene data show CDR1 as SGHRS and CDR2 as YFSETQ. Here the CDR3 DNA reads TGCGCCAGCAGCCCCCGTTTACTGGGGTCTAATTCACCCCTCCACTTT. Its translation is CASSPRLLGSNSPLHF.

The chain combines TRBV19 with TRBJ2-7, with D unclear. The CDR3 has 10 residues. The ends were cut back, 7 bases at V and 2 bases at J, with 3 bases in the middle. Germline values: CDR1 LNHDA, CDR2 SQIVND (reference sequence). The CDR3 reads CASTPYEQYF. CDR3 nucleotide sequence: TGTGCCAGTACCCCCTACGAGCAGTACTTC.

The chain joins TRBV12-5 to TRBJ1-1; 9 positions agree with TRBD1. With 7 bases clipped from V and 1 base from J, the junction kept 16 bases outside the gene matches. This CDR3 has 18 amino acids. CDR1 is LGHNT, CDR2 FRNRAP, per germline. The CDR3 DNA follows: TGTGCTAGTGACAAAATTCCGGGACAGGGTCGGCCGAACACTGAAGCTTTCTTT. Protein sequence: CASDKIPGQGRPNTEAFF.

In regard to this clone: Its ends do not fully match the called genes, so a read error is possible. This chain links TRBV4-1 with TRBJ2-1, with TRBD2 identical over 11 bases. The CDR3 totals 15 residues. The V gene's germline CDR1 is MGHRA and CDR2 YSYEKL. CDR3 bases: TGCGCCAGCAGCCAGTTAGCGGGAGGGCTAAATGGGCAGTTCTTC. The encoded protein is CASSQLAGGLNGQFF.

The V and J genes are TRBV7-8 and TRBJ2-2, with D possibly matching TRBD2 (6 bases). The length of the CDR3 is 16 residues. The germline V gene has CDR1 SGHVS and CDR2 FQNEAQ. V lost 0 bases and J lost 1, with 9 bases in between. CDR3 sequence: CASSLAYGRNTGELFF. CDR3 coding DNA: TGTGCCAGCAGCTTAGCGTACGGGAGGAACACCGGGGAGCTGTTTTTT. Using reference TRBV7-8 and TRBJ2-2 for the parts outside the CDR3, the full variable domain is GAGVSQSPRYKVAKRGQDVALRCDPISGHVSLFWYQQALGQGPEFLTYFQNEAQLDKSGLPSDRFFAERPEGSVSTLKIQRTQQEDSAVYLCASSLAYGRNTGELFFGEGSRLTVL.

The rearrangement links TRBV19 to TRBJ2-1; D uncertain. The CDR3 has 15 residues. Trimming pared 4 bases from V and 1 base from J, leaving 11 bases between. CDR1 is LNHDA and CDR2 is SQIVND in the germline V gene (reference sequence). CDR3 in amino acids: CASSKARKSYNEQFF. CDR3 nucleotide sequence: TGTGCCAGTAGTAAGGCCCGCAAATCCTACAATGAGCAGTTCTTC.

The chain couples TRBV2 to TRBJ1-2, with D maybe TRBD1 (5 bases). V lost 6 bases and J 0 bases, leaving 14 bases between the germline ends. The CDR3 is 15 amino acids. Per the germline V gene, CDR1 is SNHLY and CDR2 is FYNNEI. The CDR3: CASRFTQATNYGYTF. The CDR3 nucleotides read TGTGCCAGCAGGTTTACACAGGCAACTAACTATGGCTACACCTTC.

The chain carries TRBV15 and TRBJ1-3; D uncertain. Germline CDR1 reads LNHNV; CDR2 reads YYDKDF (reference sequence). The CDR3 consists of 17 residues. The ends were cut back, 0 bases at V and 0 bases at J, with 12 bases in the middle. This CDR3 reads CATSRDGGLYSGNTIYF. The CDR3 region has the DNA TGTGCCACCAGCAGAGATGGCGGGCTATACTCTGGAAACACCATATATTTT.

This clone was observed a handful of times. V and J are TRBV7-9 and TRBJ2-3; 7 bases match TRBD2. From germline, CDR1 is SEHNR and CDR2 FQNEAQ (reference sequence). V lost 11 bases, J lost 0 bases, and 17 bases stayed unmatched. The CDR3 sequence is 17 residues long. In nucleotides, the CDR3 is TGTGCCTTGTCGTTCTTGCGGGAGTTTACTAGCACAGATACGCAGTATTTT. Its protein is CALSFLREFTSTDTQYF.

This clone was observed a few times. This chain links TRBV5-6 with TRBJ2-5; 7 bases agree with TRBD2. With 4 bases clipped from V and 2 bases from J, the junction kept 11 bases outside the gene matches. Germline V gives CDR1 SGHDT, CDR2 YYEEEE. The CDR3 has 16 residues. Written as DNA, the CDR3 is TGTGCCAGCAGCCCGGGAAGTAGCGGGTTTCAAGAGACCCAGTACTTC. This gives the protein CASSPGSSGFQETQYF.

The chain uses TRBV9 and TRBJ1-2; no firm D call. V was trimmed by 6 bases and J by 0 bases, leaving 12 bases between them. The CDR3 spans 14 residues. Per germline, CDR1 SGDLS and CDR2 YYNGEE. The CDR3 loop is CASTQLEANYGYTF. The CDR3 DNA reads TGTGCCAGCACCCAACTCGAGGCTAACTATGGCTACACCTTC.